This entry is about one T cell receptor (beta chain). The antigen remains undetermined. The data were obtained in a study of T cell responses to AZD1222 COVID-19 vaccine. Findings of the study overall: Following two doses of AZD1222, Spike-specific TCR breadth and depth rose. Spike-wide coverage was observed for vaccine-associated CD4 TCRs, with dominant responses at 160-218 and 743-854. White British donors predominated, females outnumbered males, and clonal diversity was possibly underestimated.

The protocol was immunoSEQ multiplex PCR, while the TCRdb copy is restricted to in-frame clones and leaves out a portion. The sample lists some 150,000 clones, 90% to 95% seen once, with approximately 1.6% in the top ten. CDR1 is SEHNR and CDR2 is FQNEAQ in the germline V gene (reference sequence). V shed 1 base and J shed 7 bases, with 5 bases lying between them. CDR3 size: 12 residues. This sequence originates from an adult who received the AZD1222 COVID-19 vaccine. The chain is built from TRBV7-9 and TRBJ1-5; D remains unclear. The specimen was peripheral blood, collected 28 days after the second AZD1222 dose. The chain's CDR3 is CASSLVEQPQHF. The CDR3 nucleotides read TGTGCCAGCAGCTTAGTGGAGCAGCCCCAGCATTTT.